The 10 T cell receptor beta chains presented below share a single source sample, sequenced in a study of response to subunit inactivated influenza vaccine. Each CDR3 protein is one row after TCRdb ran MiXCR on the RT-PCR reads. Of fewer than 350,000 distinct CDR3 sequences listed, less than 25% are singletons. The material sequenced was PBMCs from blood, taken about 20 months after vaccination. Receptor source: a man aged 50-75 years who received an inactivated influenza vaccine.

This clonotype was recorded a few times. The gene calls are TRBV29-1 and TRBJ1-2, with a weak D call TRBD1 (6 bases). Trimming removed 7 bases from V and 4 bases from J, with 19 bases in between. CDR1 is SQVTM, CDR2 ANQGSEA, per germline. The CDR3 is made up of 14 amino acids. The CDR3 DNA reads TGCAGCGCCATAGTTGAACGGGGGCTCTATGGCTACACCTTC. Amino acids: CSAIVERGLYGYTF.

CDR3 sequence reads: CASSRYSGASTDTQYF. CDR3 nucleotide sequence: TGTGCCAGCAGCCGTTATAGCGGGGCGTCCACAGATACGCAGTATTTT. The V call is TRBV14, the J call TRBJ2-3; 8 nucleotides match TRBD2. Trimming cost V 4 bases and J 2 bases; bases outside gene matches: 8. This CDR3 contains 16 residues. CDR1 is SGHDN, CDR2 FVKESK, per germline.

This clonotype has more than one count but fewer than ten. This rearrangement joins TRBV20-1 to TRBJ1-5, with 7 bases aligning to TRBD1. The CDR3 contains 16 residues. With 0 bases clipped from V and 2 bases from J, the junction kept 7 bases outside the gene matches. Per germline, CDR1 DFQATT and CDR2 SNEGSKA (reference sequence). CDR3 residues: CSARDYRGLGNQPQHF. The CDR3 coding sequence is TGCAGTGCTAGAGACTACAGGGGATTGGGCAATCAGCCCCAGCATTTT.

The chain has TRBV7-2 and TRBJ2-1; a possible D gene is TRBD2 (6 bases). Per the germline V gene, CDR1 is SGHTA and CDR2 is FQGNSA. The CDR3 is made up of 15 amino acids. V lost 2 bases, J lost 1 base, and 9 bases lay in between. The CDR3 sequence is CASSLQAGSYNEQFF. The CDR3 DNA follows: TGTGCCAGCAGCTTACAGGCGGGGTCCTACAATGAGCAGTTCTTC.

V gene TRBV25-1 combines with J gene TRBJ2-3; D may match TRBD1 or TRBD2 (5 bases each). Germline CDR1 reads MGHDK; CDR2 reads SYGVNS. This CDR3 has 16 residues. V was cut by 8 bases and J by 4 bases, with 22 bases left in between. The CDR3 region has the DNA TGTGCCAGCGGCCTCCGTCCCCGGGACCTAGCAGATACGCAGTATTTT. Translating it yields CASGLRPRDLADTQYF.

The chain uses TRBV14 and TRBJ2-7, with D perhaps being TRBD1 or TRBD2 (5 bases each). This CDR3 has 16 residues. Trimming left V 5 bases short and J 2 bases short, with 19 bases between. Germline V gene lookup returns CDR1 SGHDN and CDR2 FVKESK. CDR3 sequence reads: CASSSGFRDPPYEQYF. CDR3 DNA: TGTGCCAGCAGCTCAGGGTTCCGGGACCCTCCCTACGAGCAGTACTTC. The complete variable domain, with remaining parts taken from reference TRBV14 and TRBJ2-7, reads EAGVTQFPSHSVIEKGQTVTLRCDPISGHDNLYWYRRVMGKEIKFLLHFVKESKQDESGMPNNRFLAERTGGTYSTLKVQPAELEDSGVYFCASSSGFRDPPYEQYFGPGTRLTVT.

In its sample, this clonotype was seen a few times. The CDR3 nucleotides are TGTGCCAGCAGTGAGGGCCGGGGGGCTCGTGAAAAACTGTTTTTT. It yields the protein CASSEGRGAREKLFF. The chain uses TRBV2 and TRBJ1-4, with a tentative D call TRBD1 (6 bases). Per germline, CDR1 SNHLY and CDR2 FYNNEI. The CDR3 contains 15 residues. Trimming stripped 3 bases from V and 7 bases from J, with 15 bases between.

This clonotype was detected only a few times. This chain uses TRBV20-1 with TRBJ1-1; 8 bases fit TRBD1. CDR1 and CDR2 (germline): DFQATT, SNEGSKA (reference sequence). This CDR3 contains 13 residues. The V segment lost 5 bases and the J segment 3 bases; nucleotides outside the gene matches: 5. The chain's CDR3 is CSAAGGLDTEAFF. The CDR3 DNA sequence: TGCAGTGCTGCAGGGGGCTTGGACACTGAAGCTTTCTTT.

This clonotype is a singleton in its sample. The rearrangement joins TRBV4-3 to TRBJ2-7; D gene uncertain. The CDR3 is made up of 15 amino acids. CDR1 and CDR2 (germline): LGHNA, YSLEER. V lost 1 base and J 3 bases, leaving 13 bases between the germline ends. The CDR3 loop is CASSQGEVGGYEQYF. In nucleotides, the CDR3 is TGCGCCAGCAGCCAAGGGGAAGTTGGTGGCTACGAGCAGTACTTC.

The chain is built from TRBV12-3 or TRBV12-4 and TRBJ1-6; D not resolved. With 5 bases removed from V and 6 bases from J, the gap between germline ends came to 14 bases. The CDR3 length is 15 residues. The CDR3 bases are TGTGCCAGCAGTCCCATGGGGAGAGCTAATTCACCCCTCCACTTT. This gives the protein CASSPMGRANSPLHF.